These 2 T cell receptor beta chains originate from one sample sequenced in a study of T-cell memory formation after mild COVID-19 (dated by TCRdb to about 2021). The library was generated by 5' RACE. The sequencing machine was an Illumina NovaSeq 6000. TCRdb redid the processing of the public reads, applying fastp at Q25 and MiXCR, and retained in-frame beta chains. Every distinct CDR3 protein forms one entry, paired with its most common genes and DNA. This sample gives about 190,000 distinct CDR3 sequences in total; approximately 16% of them show up just once. 2% to 3% of the sample rests with the top ten. The sample consisted of PBMCs or a T cell subset sorted from them (not recorded which). The receptors stem from an adult woman who had mild COVID-19 (a few samples of this study predate the infection). The sample titles of this study are shuffled in the database, so cell type and time point are left out; the donor was told from shared clones.

Only a few counts were recorded for this clonotype. This chain uses TRBV5-1 with TRBJ1-2, with D uncertain. V gave up 0 bases and J gave up 6 bases, with 12 bases separating them. CDR1 and CDR2 (germline): SGHRS, YFSETQ. The CDR3 has 14 amino acids. The CDR3 DNA reads as TGCGCCAGCAGCTTGGCGACAATACGGGATGGCTACACCTTC. It translates to CASSLATIRDGYTF.

The genes are TRBV5-1 and TRBJ1-4; TRBD1 might be the D (5 bases). The germline CDR1 and CDR2 sequences are SGHRS and YFSETQ. CDR3 length equals 17 residues. The V gene lost 4 bases and the J gene lost 7 bases, with 23 bases spanning the gap. The CDR3 sequence: CASSLPGPVKGGEKLFF. The CDR3 bases are TGCGCCAGCAGCCTGCCGGGGCCTGTTAAAGGAGGTGAAAAACTGTTTTTT.